This TCR beta chain was retrieved from a study of T-cell memory formation after mild COVID-19. Constant-segment-primed 5'RACE gave TCR alpha and TCR beta cDNA libraries with sample barcodes and UMIs. TCRdb ran MiXCR on the 5' RACE reads and lists one entry per CDR3 protein. The sample contains about 560,000 distinct CDR3 sequences, 15% to 20% of which appear only once. This clonotype was recorded a few times. Its antigen is not identified. Study-level points and caveats: Contracting CD8+ clones were enriched in EMRA, CD4+ mainly in CM and EM.

The CDR3 runs 16 residues. Germline V gene lookup returns CDR1 SGDLS and CDR2 YYNGEE. V lost 0 bases, J lost 4 bases, and 6 bases stayed unmatched. The chain uses TRBV9 and TRBJ2-7; 11 bases are a match to TRBD2. This receptor was taken from an adult woman who had mild COVID-19 (a few samples of this study predate the infection). Cell type and time point are not known. Material: PBMCs or a T cell subset sorted from them (not recorded which). CDR3 amino acids: CASSVALAGGLYEQYF. The CDR3 coding sequence is TGTGCCAGCAGCGTAGCATTAGCGGGAGGGCTATACGAGCAGTACTTC.